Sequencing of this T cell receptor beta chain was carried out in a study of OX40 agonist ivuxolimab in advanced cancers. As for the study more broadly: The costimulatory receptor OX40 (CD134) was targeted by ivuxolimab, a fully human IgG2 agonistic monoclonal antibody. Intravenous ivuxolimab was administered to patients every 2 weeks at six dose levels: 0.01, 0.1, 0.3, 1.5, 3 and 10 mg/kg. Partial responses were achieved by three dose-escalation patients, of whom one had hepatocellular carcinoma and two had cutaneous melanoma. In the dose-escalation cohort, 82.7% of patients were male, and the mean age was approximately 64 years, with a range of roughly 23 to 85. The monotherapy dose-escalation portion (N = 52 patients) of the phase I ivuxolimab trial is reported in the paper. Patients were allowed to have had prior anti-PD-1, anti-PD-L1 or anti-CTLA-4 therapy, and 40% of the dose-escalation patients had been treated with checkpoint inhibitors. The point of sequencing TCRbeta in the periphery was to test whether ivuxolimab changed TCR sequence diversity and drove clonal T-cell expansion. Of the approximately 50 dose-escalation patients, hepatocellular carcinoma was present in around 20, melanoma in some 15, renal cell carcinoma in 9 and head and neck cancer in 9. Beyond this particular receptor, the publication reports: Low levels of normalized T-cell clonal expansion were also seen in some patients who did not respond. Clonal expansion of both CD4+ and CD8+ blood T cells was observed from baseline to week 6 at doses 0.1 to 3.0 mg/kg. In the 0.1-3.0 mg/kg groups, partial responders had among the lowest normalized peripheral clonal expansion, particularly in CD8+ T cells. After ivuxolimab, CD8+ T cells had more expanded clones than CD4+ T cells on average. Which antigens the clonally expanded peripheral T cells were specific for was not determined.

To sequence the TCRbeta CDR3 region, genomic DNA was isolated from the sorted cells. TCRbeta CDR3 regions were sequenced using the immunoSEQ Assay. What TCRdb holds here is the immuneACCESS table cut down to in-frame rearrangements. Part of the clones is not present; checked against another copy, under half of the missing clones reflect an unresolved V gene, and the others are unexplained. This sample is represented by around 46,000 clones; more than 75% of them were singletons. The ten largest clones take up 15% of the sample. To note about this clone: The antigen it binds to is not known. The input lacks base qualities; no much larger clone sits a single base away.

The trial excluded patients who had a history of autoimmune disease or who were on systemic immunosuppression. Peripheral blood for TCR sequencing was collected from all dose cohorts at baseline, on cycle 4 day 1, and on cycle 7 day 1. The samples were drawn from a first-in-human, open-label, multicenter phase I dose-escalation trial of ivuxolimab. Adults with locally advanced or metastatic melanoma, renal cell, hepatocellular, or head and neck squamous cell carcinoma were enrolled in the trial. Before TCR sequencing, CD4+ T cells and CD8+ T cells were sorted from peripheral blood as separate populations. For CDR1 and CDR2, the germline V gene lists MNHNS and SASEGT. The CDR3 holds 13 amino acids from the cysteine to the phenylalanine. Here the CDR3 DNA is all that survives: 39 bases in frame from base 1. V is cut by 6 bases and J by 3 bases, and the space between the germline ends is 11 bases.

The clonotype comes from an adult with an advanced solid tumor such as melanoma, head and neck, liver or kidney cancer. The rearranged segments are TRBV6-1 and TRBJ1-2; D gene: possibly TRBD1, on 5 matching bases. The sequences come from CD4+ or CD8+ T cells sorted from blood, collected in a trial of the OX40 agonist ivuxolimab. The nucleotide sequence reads TGTGCCAGCAGGGGGCCCGGGGACTATGGCTACACCTTC. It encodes CASRGPGDYGYTF.